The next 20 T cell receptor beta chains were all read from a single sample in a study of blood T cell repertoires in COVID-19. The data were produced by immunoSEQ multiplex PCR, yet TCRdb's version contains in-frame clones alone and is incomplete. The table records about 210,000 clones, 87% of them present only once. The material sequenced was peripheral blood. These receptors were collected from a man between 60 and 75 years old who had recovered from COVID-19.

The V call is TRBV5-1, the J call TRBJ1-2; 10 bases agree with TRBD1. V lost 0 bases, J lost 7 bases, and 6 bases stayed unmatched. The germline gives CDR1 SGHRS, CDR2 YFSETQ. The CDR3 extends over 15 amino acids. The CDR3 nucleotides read TGCGCCAGCAGCTTGGACCTGGGACAGGGGATTGGCTACACCTTC. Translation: CASSLDLGQGIGYTF.

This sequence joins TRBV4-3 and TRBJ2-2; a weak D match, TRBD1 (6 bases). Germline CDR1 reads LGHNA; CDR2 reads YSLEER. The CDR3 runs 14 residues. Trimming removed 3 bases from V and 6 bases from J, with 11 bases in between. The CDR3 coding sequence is TGCGCCAGCAGCCAGGAACAGGGTCCCGGGGAGCTGTTTTTT. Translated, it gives CASSQEQGPGELFF.

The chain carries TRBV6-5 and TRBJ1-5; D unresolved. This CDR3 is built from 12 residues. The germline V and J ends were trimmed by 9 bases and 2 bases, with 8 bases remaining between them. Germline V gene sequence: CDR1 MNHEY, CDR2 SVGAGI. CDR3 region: CASGEGNQPQHF. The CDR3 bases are TGTGCCAGTGGGGAGGGCAATCAGCCCCAGCATTTT.

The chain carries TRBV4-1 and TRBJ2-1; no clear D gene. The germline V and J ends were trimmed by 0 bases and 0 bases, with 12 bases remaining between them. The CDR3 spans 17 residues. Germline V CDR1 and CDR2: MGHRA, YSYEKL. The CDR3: CASSQDQTHSSYNEQFF. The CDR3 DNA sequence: TGCGCCAGCAGCCAAGATCAAACACATTCCTCCTACAATGAGCAGTTCTTC.

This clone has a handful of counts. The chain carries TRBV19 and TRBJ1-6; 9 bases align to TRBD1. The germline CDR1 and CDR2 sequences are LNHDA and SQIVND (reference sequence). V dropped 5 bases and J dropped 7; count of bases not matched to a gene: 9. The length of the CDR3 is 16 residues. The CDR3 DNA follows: TGTGCCAGTAGTTTACAGGGGGCGCCAGACAATTCACCCCTCCACTTT. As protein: CASSLQGAPDNSPLHF. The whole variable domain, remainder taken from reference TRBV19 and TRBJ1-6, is DGGITQSPKYLFRKEGQNVTLSCEQNLNHDAMYWYRQDPGQGLRLIYYSQIVNDFQKGDIAEGYSVSREKKESFPLTVTSAQKNPTAFYLCASSLQGAPDNSPLHFGNGTRLTVT.

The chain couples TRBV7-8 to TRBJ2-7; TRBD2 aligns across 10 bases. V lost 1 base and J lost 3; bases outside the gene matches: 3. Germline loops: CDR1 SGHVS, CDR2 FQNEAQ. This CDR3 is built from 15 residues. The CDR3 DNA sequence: TGTGCCAGCAGCTTAGGCCTAGCGGGAGACTACGAGCAGTACTTC. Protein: CASSLGLAGDYEQYF.

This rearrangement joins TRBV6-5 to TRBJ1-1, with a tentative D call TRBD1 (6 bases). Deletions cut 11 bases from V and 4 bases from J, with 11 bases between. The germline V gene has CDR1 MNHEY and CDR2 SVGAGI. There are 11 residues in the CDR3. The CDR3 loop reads CAALRGTEAFF. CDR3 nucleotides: TGTGCCGCACTCAGGGGCACTGAAGCTTTCTTT.

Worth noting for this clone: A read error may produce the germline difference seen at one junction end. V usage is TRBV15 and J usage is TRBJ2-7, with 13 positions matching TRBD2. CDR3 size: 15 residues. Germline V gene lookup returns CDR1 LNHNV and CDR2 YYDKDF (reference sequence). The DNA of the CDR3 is TGTGCCACCAGCACTACTAGCGGGAGGGCCCAAGAGCCGTACTTC. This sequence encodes CATSTTSGRAQEPYF. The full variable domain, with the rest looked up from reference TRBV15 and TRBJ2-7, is DAMVIQNPRYQVTQFGKPVTLSCSQTLNHNVMYWYQQKSSQAPKLLFHYYDKDFNNEADTPDNFQSRRPNTSFCFLDIRSPGLGDTAMYLCATSTTSGRAQEPYFGPGTRLTVT.

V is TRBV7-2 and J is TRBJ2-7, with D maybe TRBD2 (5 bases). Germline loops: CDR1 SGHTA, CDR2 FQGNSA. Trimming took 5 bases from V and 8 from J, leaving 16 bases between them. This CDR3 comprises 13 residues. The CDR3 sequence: CASSPYTSSQQYF. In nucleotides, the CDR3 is TGTGCCAGCAGCCCCTATACTAGTTCCCAGCAGTACTTC.

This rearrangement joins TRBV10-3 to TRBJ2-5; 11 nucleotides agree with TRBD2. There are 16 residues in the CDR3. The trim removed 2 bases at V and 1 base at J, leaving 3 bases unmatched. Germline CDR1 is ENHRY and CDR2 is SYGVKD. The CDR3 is CAISEGSGGGQETQYF. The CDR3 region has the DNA TGTGCCATCAGTGAGGGTAGCGGGGGGGGCCAAGAGACCCAGTACTTC.

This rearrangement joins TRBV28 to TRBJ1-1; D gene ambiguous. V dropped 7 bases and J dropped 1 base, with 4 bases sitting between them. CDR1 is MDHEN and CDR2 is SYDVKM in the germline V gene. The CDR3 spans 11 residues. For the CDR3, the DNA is TGTGCCAGCACCAGGAACACTGAAGCTTTCTTT. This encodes CASTRNTEAFF.

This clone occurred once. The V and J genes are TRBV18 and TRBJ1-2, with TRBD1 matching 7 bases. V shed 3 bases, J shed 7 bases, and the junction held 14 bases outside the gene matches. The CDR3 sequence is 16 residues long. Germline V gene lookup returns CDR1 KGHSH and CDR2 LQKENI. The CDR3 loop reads CASSPQNGDRVGGYTF. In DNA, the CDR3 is TGTGCCAGCTCACCCCAAAACGGCGACAGGGTTGGTGGCTACACCTTC.

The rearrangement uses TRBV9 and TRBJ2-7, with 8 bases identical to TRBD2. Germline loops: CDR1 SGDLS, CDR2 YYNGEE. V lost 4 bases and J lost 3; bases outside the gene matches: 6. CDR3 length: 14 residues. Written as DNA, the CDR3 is TGTGCCAGCAGCCCTCCTCGGGGGGGCTACGAGCAGTACTTC. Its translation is CASSPPRGGYEQYF.

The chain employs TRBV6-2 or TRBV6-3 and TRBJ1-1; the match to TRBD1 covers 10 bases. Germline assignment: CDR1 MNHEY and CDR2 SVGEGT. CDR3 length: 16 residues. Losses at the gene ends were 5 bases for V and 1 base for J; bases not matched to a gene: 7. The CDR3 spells CASSTGTGVGNTEAFF. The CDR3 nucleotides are TGTGCCAGCAGTACCGGGACAGGGGTGGGGAACACTGAAGCTTTCTTT.

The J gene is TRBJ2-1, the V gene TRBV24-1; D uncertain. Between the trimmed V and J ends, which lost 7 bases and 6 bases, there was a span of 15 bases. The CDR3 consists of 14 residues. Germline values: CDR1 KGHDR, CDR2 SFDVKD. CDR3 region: CATSTSGPGNEQFF. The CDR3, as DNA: TGTGCCACCAGCACATCGGGTCCCGGCAATGAGCAGTTCTTC.

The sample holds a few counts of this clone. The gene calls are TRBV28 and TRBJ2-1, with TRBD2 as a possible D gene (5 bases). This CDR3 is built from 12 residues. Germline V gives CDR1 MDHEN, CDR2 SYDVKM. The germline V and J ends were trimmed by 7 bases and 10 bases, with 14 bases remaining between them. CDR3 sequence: CASKGGTREQFF. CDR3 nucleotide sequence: TGTGCCAGCAAAGGAGGAACTAGAGAGCAGTTCTTC.

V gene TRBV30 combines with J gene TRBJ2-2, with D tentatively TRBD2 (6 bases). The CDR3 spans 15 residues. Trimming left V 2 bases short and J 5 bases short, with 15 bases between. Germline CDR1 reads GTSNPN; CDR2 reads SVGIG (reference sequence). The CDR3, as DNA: TGTGCCTGGAGTCCCGGGACTCACGGGACCGGGGAGCTGTTTTTT. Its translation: CAWSPGTHGTGELFF.

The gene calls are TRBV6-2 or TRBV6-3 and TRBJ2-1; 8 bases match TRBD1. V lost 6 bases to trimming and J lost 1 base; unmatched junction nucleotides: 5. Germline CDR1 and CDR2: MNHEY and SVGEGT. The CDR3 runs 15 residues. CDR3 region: CASSLTGGSYNEQFF. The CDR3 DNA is TGTGCCAGCAGCCTTACAGGGGGTTCCTACAATGAGCAGTTCTTC.

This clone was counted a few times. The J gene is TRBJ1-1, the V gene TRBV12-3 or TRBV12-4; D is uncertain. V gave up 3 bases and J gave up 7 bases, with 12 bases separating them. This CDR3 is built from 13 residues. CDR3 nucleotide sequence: TGTGCCAGCAGTTTTTACGTTACTATTGAAGCTTTCTTT. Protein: CASSFYVTIEAFF.

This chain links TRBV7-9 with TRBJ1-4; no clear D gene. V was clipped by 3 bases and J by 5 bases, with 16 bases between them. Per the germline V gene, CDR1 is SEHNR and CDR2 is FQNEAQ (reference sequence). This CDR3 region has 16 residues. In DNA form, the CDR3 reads TGTGCCAGCAGCTTTGGTGAAAGAGGTTCGAATGAAAAACTGTTTTTT. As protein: CASSFGERGSNEKLFF.